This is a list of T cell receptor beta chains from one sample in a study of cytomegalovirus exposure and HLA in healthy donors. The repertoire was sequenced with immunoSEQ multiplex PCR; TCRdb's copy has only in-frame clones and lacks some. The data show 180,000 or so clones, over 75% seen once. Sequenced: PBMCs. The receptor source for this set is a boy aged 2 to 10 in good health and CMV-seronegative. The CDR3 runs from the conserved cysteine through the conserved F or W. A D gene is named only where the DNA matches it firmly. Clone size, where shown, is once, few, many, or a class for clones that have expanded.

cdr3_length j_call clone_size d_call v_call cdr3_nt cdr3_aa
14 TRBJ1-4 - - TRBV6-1 TGTGCCAGCATTACAGCTGCAACTAATGAAAAACTGTTTTTT CASITAATNEKLFF
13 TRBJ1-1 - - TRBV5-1 TGCGCCAGCAGCCTCACAGGGAACACTGAAGCTTTCTTT CASSLTGNTEAFF
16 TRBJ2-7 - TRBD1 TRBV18 TGTGCCAGCTCACCGATCCCGGGACAGAGCTCCTACGAGCAGTACTTC CASSPIPGQSSYEQYF
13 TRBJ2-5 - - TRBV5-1 TGCGCCAGCAGCGTGGGACCGCCGGGGGCCCAGTACTTC CASSVGPPGAQYF
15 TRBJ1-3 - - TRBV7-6 TGTGCCAGCAGCTTCTCCGACAGCTCTGGAAACACCATATATTTT CASSFSDSSGNTIYF
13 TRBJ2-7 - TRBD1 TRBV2 TGTGCCAGCAGTGGGGACAGAATCTACGAGCAGTACTTC CASSGDRIYEQYF
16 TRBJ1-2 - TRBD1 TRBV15 TGTGCCACCAGCAGAGATAAAGGACAGGGAACCGGTGGCTACACCTTC CATSRDKGQGTGGYTF
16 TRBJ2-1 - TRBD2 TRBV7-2 TGTGCCAGCAGCTTAGGCCCTCTAGCGGCCTACAATGAGCAGTTCTTC CASSLGPLAAYNEQFF
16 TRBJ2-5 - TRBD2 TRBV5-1 TGCGCCAGCAGCCAAGGGACTAGCGGGGGGTATAGGACCCAGTACTTC CASSQGTSGGYRTQYF
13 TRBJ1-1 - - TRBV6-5 TGTGCCAGCAGCCTATACCGGGACACTGAAGCTTTCTTT CASSLYRDTEAFF
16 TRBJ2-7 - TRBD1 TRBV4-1 TGCGCCAGCAGCCAAGCTCCGACAGGGGCTATCTACGAGCAGTACTTC CASSQAPTGAIYEQYF
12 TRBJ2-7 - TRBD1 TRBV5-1 TGCGCCAGCAGCTCGGACAGGGTCGAGCAGTACTTC CASSSDRVEQYF
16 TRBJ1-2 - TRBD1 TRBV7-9 TGTGCCAGCAGCCGACGAACTAACAGGGGCAACTATGGCTACACCTTC CASSRRTNRGNYGYTF
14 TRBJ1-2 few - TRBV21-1 TGTGCCAGCGTCAGTCGGGGATTTAACTATGGCTACACCTTC CASVSRGFNYGYTF
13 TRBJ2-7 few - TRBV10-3 TGTGCCATCAGTGCAGGTAGTCCGCGAGAGCAGTACTTC CAISAGSPREQYF
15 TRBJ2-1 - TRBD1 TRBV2 TGTGCCAGCAGACCCGGGACAGGGGTCCACAATGAGCAGTTCTTC CASRPGTGVHNEQFF
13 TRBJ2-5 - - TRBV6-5 TGTGCCAGCAGTTTTCAGGGTGTGGAGACCCAGTACTTC CASSFQGVETQYF
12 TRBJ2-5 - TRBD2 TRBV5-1 TGCGCCAGACCCCGGCTAGCGGGGACCCAGTACTTC CARPRLAGTQYF